A selection of T cell receptor beta chains follows, all from one sample in a study of identical twins. TCRdb re-called the 5' RACE reads through MiXCR, storing one row per CDR3 protein. The sample holds about 490,000 distinct CDR3 sequences; around 15% are singletons and the top ten take nearly 0.45%. The data also belong to a second study, concerning yellow fever vaccine responses in identical twins.

Sequenced input: CD4+ T cells sorted from blood. The receptors shown here come from a woman aged 18-35 years in good health. Each CDR3 is given with its conserved first and last residue. The order of the fields is V gene, J gene, clone size, D gene, CDR3 DNA, CDR3 protein. D genes are given only for firm matches. Some rows mark clone size as missing; the rest say once, few, many or name a class of expanded clone.

TRBV7-2	TRBJ2-7	few	TRBD1	TGTGCCAGCAGCTTATCGGGACAGTCACTCTACGAGCAGTACTTC	CASSLSGQSLYEQYF
TRBV5-1	TRBJ2-3	many	.	TGCGCCAGCAGCTCGGACGCAGATACGCAGTATTTT	CASSSDADTQYF
TRBV12-3/TRBV12-4	TRBJ2-5	.	TRBD2	TGTGCCAGCACCTGGGTGGCGGGGGGGCAAGAGACCCAGTACTTC	CASTWVAGGQETQYF
TRBV6-6	TRBJ1-1	once	.	TGTGCCAGCAGTGACGGACACAACACTGAAGCTTTCTTT	CASSDGHNTEAFF
TRBV12-3/TRBV12-4	TRBJ1-2	.	.	TGTGCCAGCAGTCCCCGCGGAGGGAAAGTGTATGGCTACACCTTC	CASSPRGGKVYGYTF
TRBV7-9	TRBJ1-1	many	.	TGTGCCAGCAGCGCGCACCTGGGGGATCCTGAAGCTTTCTTT	CASSAHLGDPEAFF
TRBV12-3/TRBV12-4	TRBJ2-5	.	.	TGTGCCAGCAGTCCGGACATCCTCAAGAAGACCCAGTACTTC	CASSPDILKKTQYF
TRBV5-1	TRBJ2-7	few	.	TGCGCCTCCAGCGCGCAGGCAGAGACCTACGAGCAGTACTTC	CASSAQAETYEQYF
TRBV12-3/TRBV12-4	TRBJ2-7	few	TRBD2	TGTGCCAGCAGCCGGAGCGGGAGGTCCTCCTACGAGCAGTACTTC	CASSRSGRSSYEQYF
TRBV5-1	TRBJ2-7	few	.	TGCGCCAGCAGCACAACCACCGGGACCTTCAGCTCCTACGAGCAGTACTTC	CASSTTTGTFSSYEQYF
TRBV6-1	TRBJ2-5	few	TRBD1	TGTGCCAGCAGTGCACCGGGACAGGGGGCTGAGACCCAGTACTTC	CASSAPGQGAETQYF
TRBV7-3	TRBJ2-1	many	TRBD1	TGTGCCAGCAGCTTAGGGGACAGGGTATCTTCTGTGGATGAGCAGTTCTTC	CASSLGDRVSSVDEQFF
TRBV7-8	TRBJ2-1	.	TRBD1	TGTGCCAGCAGCTTACGAGTGGGACAGGGCAACAATGAGCAGTTCTTC	CASSLRVGQGNNEQFF
TRBV7-2	TRBJ1-1	.	.	TGTGCCAGCAGCTCCCGACAGGTTATCGCCACTGAAGCTTTCTTT	CASSSRQVIATEAFF
TRBV6-4	TRBJ1-2	.	.	TGTGCCAGCAGTGCCGACTCCAGCCTCTATGGCTACACCTTC	CASSADSSLYGYTF
TRBV19	TRBJ2-5	.	.	TGTGCCAGTAGACTCCGGGGGGCGGGAGAGACCCAGTACTTC	CASRLRGAGETQYF
TRBV3-1	TRBJ1-5	few	.	TGTGCCAGCACTTCAGGGGTCGGGCAGCCCCAGCATTTT	CASTSGVGQPQHF
TRBV28	TRBJ2-3	.	TRBD1	TGTGCCAGCAGCCCAAGGACAGGGCGTATCACAGATACGCAGTATTTT	CASSPRTGRITDTQYF
TRBV6-1	TRBJ1-1	.	.	TGTGCCAGCAGTCCCGATTTTGGTCCGGACGGAGCTTTCTTT	CASSPDFGPDGAFF
TRBV20-1	TRBJ2-2	few	TRBD1	TGCAGTGCAATGGGACAGGGGAGCACCGGGGAGCTGTTTTTT	CSAMGQGSTGELFF
TRBV10-2	TRBJ1-5	few	.	TGCGCCAGCAGTGAGGAGAGGTTGAGCAATCAGCCCCAGCATTTT	CASSEERLSNQPQHF
TRBV10-3	TRBJ2-6	few	TRBD2	TGTGCCATCAGTGAGTCTAGCGGGATCGGGGGGGCCAACGTCCTGACTTTC	CAISESSGIGGANVLTF
TRBV7-9	TRBJ2-1	few	.	TGTGCCAGCAGCTTAGTCGGCGGTTATGAGCAGTTCTTC	CASSLVGGYEQFF
TRBV7-8	TRBJ2-6	many	.	TGTGCCAGCAGCCTCACCTCAGGGGTTGGGGCCAACGTCCTGACTTTC	CASSLTSGVGANVLTF
TRBV12-3/TRBV12-4	TRBJ2-3	.	TRBD2	TGTGCCAGCAGGATAGCGGGACCAGATACGCAGTATTTT	CASRIAGPDTQYF
TRBV10-3	TRBJ2-1	.	TRBD2	TGTGCCATCGAGGGAGGGAGCACCTACAATGAGCAGTTCTTC	CAIEGGSTYNEQFF
TRBV6-5	TRBJ2-7	few	.	TGTGCCAGCAAGGCAGACTACGAGCAGTACTTC	CASKADYEQYF
TRBV6-1	TRBJ2-1	few	TRBD2	TGTGCCAGCACCGGACTAGCGGGAGGCCGGAGCTCCTACAATGAGCAGTTCTTC	CASTGLAGGRSSYNEQFF
TRBV12-3/TRBV12-4	TRBJ2-1	few	TRBD2	TGTGCCAGCAGTTTAGGCACGGGAGGGGCGGAGCAGTTCTTC	CASSLGTGGAEQFF
TRBV15	TRBJ2-7	.	.	TGTGCCACCAGCAGAGAGATCTGGGCTAGCTACGAGCAGTACTTC	CATSREIWASYEQYF
TRBV5-1	TRBJ1-5	few	.	TGCGCCAGCAGTCCAGGTAGCGTGGGCAATCAGCCCCAGCATTTT	CASSPGSVGNQPQHF
TRBV7-9	TRBJ2-7	.	TRBD1	TGTGCCAGCAGCCCCCAATTAGCAGGGGGACAGCAGTACTTC	CASSPQLAGGQQYF
TRBV11-3	TRBJ2-7	few	TRBD1	TGTGCCAGCAGCTTAAAGGCAGGGGGCTACGAGCAGTACTTC	CASSLKAGGYEQYF
TRBV5-1	TRBJ1-2	.	.	TGCGCCAGCAGCCCCCCCGGGGAGCGACCTAACTATGGCTACACCTTC	CASSPPGERPNYGYTF
TRBV29-1	TRBJ2-6	few	.	TGCAGCGTCAAAGGGTACTCTGGGGCCAACGTCCTGACTTTC	CSVKGYSGANVLTF
TRBV7-2	TRBJ2-4	.	.	TGTGCCAGCAGCTTAGGGCGTACGGCTCTTCAGTACTTC	CASSLGRTALQYF
TRBV29-1	TRBJ1-6	few	.	TGCAGCGTTGCAGGGGATCGTGGATCACCCCTCCACTTT	CSVAGDRGSPLHF